Presented here are 26 T cell receptor beta chains from one specimen sequenced in a study of shared clonotypes between healthy human individuals. TCRdb's copy holds only in-frame clones and misses some; the assay was immunoSEQ multiplex PCR. The data hold approximately 980,000 clones, with less than 85% observed a single time. The sample comprised memory CD4+ T cells sorted from blood. Subset indicated: CD45RA-negative fraction. Every receptor here comes from a man younger than 30 in good health.

The chain recombines TRBV7-3 with TRBJ2-3; D perhaps matches TRBD2 (5 bases). CDR3 length: 16 residues. Trimming took 4 bases from V and 4 from J, leaving 18 bases between them. Per germline, CDR1 SGHTA and CDR2 FQGTGA. CDR3 nucleotides: TGTGCCAGCAGCTCCCGCCGAAGCCTAGCTGCAGATACGCAGTATTTT. Its protein is CASSSRRSLAADTQYF.

The CDR3 protein is CASSFQPASYEQYF. The CDR3, as DNA: TGTGCCAGCTCGTTCCAGCCGGCTTCTTACGAGCAGTACTTC. The V and J genes are TRBV7-2 and TRBJ2-7; D uncertain. The CDR3 is made up of 14 amino acids. The V gene's germline CDR1 is SGHTA and CDR2 FQGNSA. Trimming stripped 8 bases from V and 4 bases from J, with 18 bases between. The full variable domain, in which reference TRBV7-2 and TRBJ2-7 provide the parts outside the CDR3, is GAGVSQSPSNKVTEKGKDVELRCDPISGHTALYWYRQSLGQGLEFLIYFQGNSAPDKSGLPSDRFSAERTGGSVSTLTIQRTQQEDSAVYLCASSFQPASYEQYFGPGTRLTVT.

This clone appeared a single time. V and J are TRBV5-1 and TRBJ2-5, with 9 bases aligning to TRBD2. The V gene end was trimmed by 4 bases and the J gene end by 4 bases; junction bases not matched to a gene: 11. The CDR3 has 16 residues. Germline V gene sequence: CDR1 SGHRS, CDR2 YFSETQ. The CDR3 DNA sequence: TGCGCCAGCAGCAAAATAGCGGGAGTACCGGGAGAGACCCAGTACTTC. Residues: CASSKIAGVPGETQYF.

The CDR3, as DNA: TGCGCCAGCAGCCGACTGTCAGGCGTCTCCTACGAGCAGTACTTC. Translation: CASSRLSGVSYEQYF. V is TRBV5-1 and J is TRBJ2-7; D is unresolved. CDR3 size: 15 residues. In germline, CDR1 is SGHRS, CDR2 YFSETQ. Trimming removed 4 bases from V and 0 bases from J, with 14 bases in between.

The rearrangement uses TRBV27 and TRBJ1-6; the D is unclear. Germline lookup yields CDR1 MNHEY and CDR2 SMNVEV (reference sequence). V lost 3 bases and J lost 7, with 7 bases in between. The CDR3 runs to 13 residues. The chain's CDR3 is CASSLNRNSPLHF. DNA for the CDR3: TGTGCCAGCAGTTTGAATCGGAATTCACCCCTCCACTTT.

This chain connects TRBV9 to TRBJ2-1; the D gene is possibly TRBD2 (5 bases). Germline V gives CDR1 SGDLS, CDR2 YYNGEE. The ends were cut back, 0 bases at V and 0 bases at J, with 7 bases in the middle. This CDR3 is built from 15 residues. The CDR3 nucleotides read TGTGCCAGCAGCGTAGGCGGGTTCTCCTACAATGAGCAGTTCTTC. This sequence encodes CASSVGGFSYNEQFF.

The CDR3 DNA reads as TGTGCCAGCAGCCAAGGGAGTCTTGGCACAGATACGCAGTATTTT. It encodes CASSQGSLGTDTQYF. The V gene is TRBV4-2, the J gene TRBJ2-3; D is ambiguous. The V end lost 1 base, the J end lost 1 base, and 9 bases lay between the germline ends. Germline V CDR1 and CDR2: LGHNA, YNFKEQ. CDR3 size: 15 residues.

V usage is TRBV4-1 and J usage is TRBJ2-3; 9 positions agree with TRBD2. Germline CDR1 reads MGHRA; CDR2 reads YSYEKL. Losses at the gene ends were 3 bases for V and 5 bases for J; bases not matched to a gene: 9. The CDR3 sequence is 16 residues long. The CDR3 spells CASSHALAGTVDTQYF. The CDR3 nucleotides are TGCGCCAGCAGCCACGCCCTAGCGGGAACGGTAGATACGCAGTATTTT.

The genes are TRBV30 and TRBJ2-5, with TRBD2 matching over 7 bases. The CDR3 spans 13 residues. CDR1 GTSNPN and CDR2 SVGIG come from the germline V gene (reference sequence). DNA for the CDR3: TGTGCATGCCAGCGGGACTTACAAGAGACCCAGTACTTC. It translates to CACQRDLQETQYF.

The rearrangement joins TRBV10-3 to TRBJ2-5, with D possibly TRBD2 on 6 matching bases. This CDR3 has 13 residues. V was cut by 11 bases and J by 5 bases, with 18 bases left in between. CDR1 is ENHRY and CDR2 is SYGVKD in the germline V gene. CDR3 sequence: CASRGYGGETQYF. In DNA form, the CDR3 reads TGTGCCTCGCGGGGTTATGGAGGGGAGACCCAGTACTTC.

The chain recombines TRBV2 with TRBJ2-2; D is possibly TRBD1 (6 bases). This CDR3 spans 14 amino acids. Trimming cost V 2 bases and J 8 bases, with 12 bases left between them. CDR1 is SNHLY and CDR2 is FYNNEI in the germline V gene. DNA of the CDR3: TGTGCCAGCAGTGAATTTCAGGGGTCAGGGGAGCTGTTTTTT. Residues: CASSEFQGSGELFF.

V usage is TRBV29-1 and J usage is TRBJ2-5, with 8 bases that match TRBD1. J was trimmed by 3 bases and V by 6 bases; bases with no gene match: 3. Germline CDR1 is SQVTM and CDR2 is ANQGSEA. There are 12 residues in the CDR3. CDR3: CSVSTGEETQYF. CDR3 sequence (DNA): TGCAGCGTATCGACAGGGGAAGAGACCCAGTACTTC.

The chain recombines TRBV19 with TRBJ1-5, with 7 bases matching TRBD1. V lost 6 bases to trimming and J lost 1 base; unmatched junction nucleotides: 15. Germline V gene data show CDR1 as LNHDA and CDR2 as SQIVND (reference sequence). The CDR3 totals 18 residues. As DNA, the CDR3 is TGTGCCAGTAGCTCTCCGGCGACAGGGAAAGTAAGCAATCAGCCCCAGCATTTT. Protein: CASSSPATGKVSNQPQHF. The whole variable domain, filled in from reference TRBV19 and TRBJ1-5, reads DGGITQSPKYLFRKEGQNVTLSCEQNLNHDAMYWYRQDPGQGLRLIYYSQIVNDFQKGDIAEGYSVSREKKESFPLTVTSAQKNPTAFYLCASSSPATGKVSNQPQHFGDGTRLSIL.

In this sample, this clone turned up many times. The chain uses TRBV5-1 and TRBJ2-7; TRBD2 matches at 11 bases. J was trimmed by 6 bases and V by 4 bases; bases with no gene match: 6. The length of the CDR3 is 14 residues. From germline, CDR1 is SGHRS and CDR2 YFSETQ. CDR3 sequence reads: CASSLLGTSGEQYF. CDR3 coding DNA: TGCGCCAGCAGCCTTCTTGGGACTAGCGGCGAGCAGTACTTC.

This clone was seen only a few times. This chain uses TRBV25-1 with TRBJ2-7; D might be TRBD1 (6 bases). CDR1 MGHDK and CDR2 SYGVNS come from the germline V gene. V lost 3 bases to trimming and J lost 6 bases, with 12 bases between them. This CDR3 is built from 13 residues. The CDR3 protein is CASSEGAKREQYF. CDR3 in DNA: TGTGCCAGCAGTGAGGGGGCGAAACGCGAGCAGTACTTC.

The chain joins TRBV7-7 to TRBJ1-2, with D possibly TRBD1 on 5 matching bases. From germline, CDR1 is SSHAT and CDR2 FNYEAQ (reference sequence). The CDR3 contains 9 residues. CDR3 protein: CAWGNGYTF. CDR3 nucleotide sequence: TGTGCTTGGGGCAACGGCTACACCTTC. The complete variable domain, with remaining parts taken from reference TRBV7-7 and TRBJ1-2, reads GAGVSQSPRYKVTKRGQDVTLRCDPISSHATLYWYQQALGQGPEFLTYFNYEAQPDKSGLPSDRFSAERPEGSISTLTIQRTEQRDSAMYRCAWGNGYTFGSGTRLTVV.

The chain uses TRBV9 and TRBJ2-3, with D possibly TRBD2 on 6 matching bases. Between the trimmed V and J ends, which lost 4 bases and 2 bases, there was a span of 14 bases. The CDR3 runs to 15 residues. Germline CDR1 is SGDLS and CDR2 is YYNGEE. Here the CDR3 reads CASSTGDSNTDTQYF. The DNA of the CDR3 is TGTGCCAGCAGCACCGGGGACTCTAACACAGATACGCAGTATTTT.

This rearrangement joins TRBV9 to TRBJ1-5; D unclear. Germline CDR1 reads SGDLS; CDR2 reads YYNGEE. The CDR3 runs 15 residues. Trimming removed 0 bases from V and 3 bases from J, with 10 bases in between. CDR3 in amino acids: CASSVESGVNQPQHF. The CDR3, as DNA: TGTGCCAGCAGCGTAGAGTCAGGAGTCAATCAGCCCCAGCATTTT. The variable domain in full, completed from reference TRBV9 and TRBJ1-5, reads DSGVTQTPKHLITATGQRVTLRCSPRSGDLSVYWYQQSLDQGLQFLIQYYNGEERAKGNILERFSAQQFPDLHSELNLSSLELGDSALYFCASSVESGVNQPQHFGDGTRLSIL.

The chain recombines TRBV6-1 with TRBJ2-1, with D possibly TRBD1 on 5 matching bases. The CDR3 contains 15 residues. V lost 6 bases and J lost 0, with 12 bases in between. From germline, CDR1 is MNHNS and CDR2 SASEGT. The CDR3 loop is CASRWEDSSYNEQFF. The CDR3, as DNA: TGTGCCAGCAGGTGGGAAGACAGCTCCTACAATGAGCAGTTCTTC.

This rearrangement joins TRBV7-6 to TRBJ2-7; D may match TRBD1 or TRBD2 (5 bases each). The CDR3 contains 16 residues. V gave up 3 bases and J gave up 2 bases, with 17 bases separating them. Germline CDR1 is SGHVS and CDR2 is FNYEAQ. CDR3 in DNA: TGTGCCAGCAGCTTGGGACCCCGGGACCGGGCCTACGAGCAGTACTTC. It is translated as CASSLGPRDRAYEQYF.

The V and J genes are TRBV30 and TRBJ2-3; D is unclear. V lost 0 bases to trimming and J lost 7 bases, with 5 bases between them. Germline V gene data show CDR1 as GTSNPN and CDR2 as SVGIG (reference sequence). The CDR3 is 11 amino acids. For the CDR3, the DNA is TGTGCCTGGAGTGTACAAAATACGCAGTATTTT. Translation gives CAWSVQNTQYF. Drawing the rest from reference TRBV30 and TRBJ2-3, the complete variable domain is SQTIHQWPATLVQPVGSPLSLECTVEGTSNPNLYWYRQAAGRGLQLLFYSVGIGQISSEVPQNLSASRPQDRQFILSSKKLLLSDSGFYLCAWSVQNTQYFGPGTRLTVL.

This chain connects TRBV30 to TRBJ1-2; no clear D. Germline CDR1 reads GTSNPN; CDR2 reads SVGIG (reference sequence). V was cut by 1 base and J by 1 base, with 10 bases left in between. The CDR3 has 14 residues. For the CDR3, the DNA is TGTGCCTGGAGTGAACAGTCGAGTAACTATGGCTACACCTTC. Protein: CAWSEQSSNYGYTF.

This chain uses TRBV28 with TRBJ2-7; D is unclear. CDR1 and CDR2 (germline): MDHEN, SYDVKM. Between the trimmed V and J ends, which lost 6 bases and 7 bases, there was a span of 10 bases. The CDR3 runs 11 residues. CDR3 region: CASSSRLEQYF. CDR3 bases: TGTGCCAGCAGCTCCCGCTTGGAGCAGTACTTC.

The chain has TRBV7-3 and TRBJ2-7, with D unclear. The germline V gene has CDR1 SGHTA and CDR2 FQGTGA. The CDR3 sequence is 15 residues long. V was trimmed by 3 bases and J by 0 bases, leaving 12 bases between them. CDR3 loop: CASSFTPTPSYEQYF. The CDR3 DNA follows: TGTGCCAGCAGCTTTACACCGACACCCTCCTACGAGCAGTACTTC. The whole variable domain, remainder taken from reference TRBV7-3 and TRBJ2-7, is GAGVSQTPSNKVTEKGKYVELRCDPISGHTALYWYRQSLGQGPEFLIYFQGTGAADDSGLPNDRFFAVRPEGSVSTLKIQRTERGDSAVYLCASSFTPTPSYEQYFGPGTRLTVT.

This clone appeared many times. This chain uses TRBV9 with TRBJ1-1, with D perhaps TRBD1 (5 bases). Between the trimmed V and J ends, which lost 2 bases and 1 base, there was a span of 15 bases. The CDR3 runs to 16 residues. Germline V CDR1 and CDR2: SGDLS, YYNGEE. The CDR3 DNA reads as TGTGCCAGCAGCGTCGCTCCGGGACCCCAGAACACTGAAGCTTTCTTT. Translated, it gives CASSVAPGPQNTEAFF.

This clone has a count of ten or more. The chain has TRBV15 and TRBJ2-1, with a possible D match to TRBD2 (5 bases). V lost 3 bases and J lost 0, with 12 bases in between. CDR1 LNHNV and CDR2 YYDKDF come from the germline V gene (reference sequence). CDR3 size: 16 residues. This CDR3 reads CATSRAGPSSYNEQFF. CDR3 nucleotides: TGTGCCACCAGCAGGGCGGGCCCGAGCTCCTACAATGAGCAGTTCTTC.